A selection of T cell receptor beta chains follows, all from one sample in a study of T cells in localized non-small cell lung cancer. Produced via immunoSEQ multiplex PCR; TCRdb's table is partial and in-frame only. Of about 72,000 clones in the sample, about 83% were seen once. Sequencing used peripheral blood, obtained before any cancer treatment. The source is a female donor of 60 years or more with stage I lung adenocarcinoma. The CDR3 runs from the conserved cysteine through the conserved F or W. D genes are given only for firm matches. Rows may omit the clone size; those that give it use once, few, many or a size class.

j_gene: TRBJ2-3
abundance: .
v_gene: TRBV10-1
d_gene: .
len: 14
CDR3nt: TGCGCCAGCAGTCTAGGAGAACGCACAGATACGCAGTATTTT
CDR3aa: CASSLGERTDTQYF

j_gene: TRBJ2-7
abundance: .
v_gene: TRBV27
d_gene: TRBD1
len: 14
CDR3nt: TGTGCCAGCCACGGACAGGGGGTTTTCTACGAGCAGTACTTC
CDR3aa: CASHGQGVFYEQYF

j_gene: TRBJ2-2
abundance: .
v_gene: TRBV29-1
d_gene: .
len: 15
CDR3nt: TGCAGCGCCAAGGACACAACCTTGAACACCGGGGAGCTGTTTTTT
CDR3aa: CSAKDTTLNTGELFF

j_gene: TRBJ2-7
abundance: .
v_gene: TRBV5-4
d_gene: .
len: 13
CDR3nt: TGTGCCAGCAGCTCCCTGGTAGCCCACGAGCAGTACTTC
CDR3aa: CASSSLVAHEQYF

j_gene: TRBJ1-4
abundance: .
v_gene: TRBV28
d_gene: .
len: 17
CDR3nt: TGTGCCAGCAGTTTACCCCCCTCCAGCGGGTGGGGTAAAAAACTGTTTTTT
CDR3aa: CASSLPPSSGWGKKLFF

j_gene: TRBJ1-1
abundance: once
v_gene: TRBV10-3
d_gene: .
len: 18
CDR3nt: TGTGCCATCAGTGATGGGGTTGGGGTCTTAGAATTGAGGACTGAAGCTTTCTTT
CDR3aa: CAISDGVGVLELRTEAFF

j_gene: TRBJ2-7
abundance: few
v_gene: TRBV6-1
d_gene: .
len: 12
CDR3nt: TGTGCCAGCATGGAGAGCTCCTACGAGCAGTACTTC
CDR3aa: CASMESSYEQYF

j_gene: TRBJ2-5
abundance: .
v_gene: TRBV29-1
d_gene: .
len: 11
CDR3nt: TGCAGCGTTGAAGAAGCGGAGACCCAGTACTTC
CDR3aa: CSVEEAETQYF

j_gene: TRBJ2-7
abundance: .
v_gene: TRBV28
d_gene: .
len: 13
CDR3nt: TGTGCCAGCAGTTTCCTCATTAGCTACGAGCAGTACTTC
CDR3aa: CASSFLISYEQYF

j_gene: TRBJ1-3
abundance: .
v_gene: TRBV7-7
d_gene: .
len: 14
CDR3nt: TGTGCTAGCAGCCCGGGACCGGTTGGAAACACCATATATTTT
CDR3aa: CASSPGPVGNTIYF

j_gene: TRBJ2-1
abundance: .
v_gene: TRBV19
d_gene: TRBD2
len: 15
CDR3nt: TGTGCCAGTAGTATTTCAACTAGCGAATGGAATGAGCAGTTCTTC
CDR3aa: CASSISTSEWNEQFF

j_gene: TRBJ2-1
abundance: .
v_gene: TRBV7-3
d_gene: .
len: 14
CDR3nt: TGTGCCAGCAGCCAGGGGGGGTCCTACAATGAGCAGTTCTTC
CDR3aa: CASSQGGSYNEQFF

j_gene: TRBJ2-7
abundance: .
v_gene: TRBV19
d_gene: .
len: 15
CDR3nt: TGTGCCAGTAGTATTGGGGCAGGGGAGGAATACGAGCAGTACTTC
CDR3aa: CASSIGAGEEYEQYF

j_gene: TRBJ2-3
abundance: .
v_gene: TRBV19
d_gene: .
len: 15
CDR3nt: TGTGCCAGTAGTATCTCTCAGGACCCAACAGATACGCAGTATTTT
CDR3aa: CASSISQDPTDTQYF

j_gene: TRBJ1-2
abundance: .
v_gene: TRBV14
d_gene: TRBD1
len: 14
CDR3nt: TGTGCCAGCAGCCCCGGGACAGTCGCCTATGGCTACACCTTC
CDR3aa: CASSPGTVAYGYTF

j_gene: TRBJ2-5
abundance: .
v_gene: TRBV7-9
d_gene: TRBD2
len: 14
CDR3nt: TGTGCCAGCAGCTTTAAGAGGGAGGGAGAGACCCAGTACTTC
CDR3aa: CASSFKREGETQYF